The 20 T cell receptor beta chains in this list originate from one sample, sequenced in a study of graft-versus-host responses after intestinal transplantation. The method was immunoSEQ multiplex PCR; TCRdb's version includes in-frame clones alone and lacks a portion of them. Of 80,000 to 90,000 clones detected, 92% appear once; the ten largest clones hold 0.3%. These receptors are not linked to any known antigen. Material: unstimulated CD4+ T cells sorted from spleen or lymph node cells, obtained before intestinal transplant. These TCRs come from a human donor who received an intestinal transplant.

The chain has TRBV2 and TRBJ2-5; 7 positions agree with TRBD1. CDR1 SNHLY and CDR2 FYNNEI come from the germline V gene. The CDR3 spans 15 residues. V shed 7 bases and J 4 bases; nucleotides not matched to a gene: 12. The CDR3 spells CASKRGLAVGETQYF. The CDR3 DNA follows: TGTGCCAGCAAGAGGGGGCTAGCCGTGGGAGAGACCCAGTACTTC.

This clone was observed once. The CDR3 nucleotides read TGCGCCAGCAGCTTCTTTTCGGGCGGGATGAACACTGAAGCTTTCTTT. It specifies CASSFFSGGMNTEAFF. The chain carries TRBV5-1 and TRBJ1-1; D unresolved. V lost 2 bases and J 0 bases, leaving 14 bases between the germline ends. The CDR3 length is 16 residues. Germline values: CDR1 SGHRS, CDR2 YFSETQ.

The chain uses TRBV10-2 and TRBJ2-5, with D perhaps being TRBD1 or TRBD2 (5 bases each). This CDR3 spans 12 amino acids. V gave up 7 bases and J gave up 5 bases, with 11 bases separating them. Germline CDR1 and CDR2: WSHSY and SAAADI. Here the CDR3 reads CASTKWGETQYF. The CDR3 DNA reads as TGCGCCAGCACTAAATGGGGGGAGACCCAGTACTTC.

Worth noting for this clone: A junction boundary mismatches the germline segment, possibly from a read error. This chain links TRBV9 with TRBJ2-1; 9 nucleotides align to TRBD2. This CDR3 spans 15 amino acids. From germline, CDR1 is SGDLS and CDR2 YYNGEE. CDR3 sequence reads: CASSISGSSYDEQFF. CDR3 nucleotide sequence: TGTGCCAGCAGCATTAGCGGGAGCTCCTACGATGAGCAGTTCTTC.

The V gene is TRBV14, the J gene TRBJ1-2; TRBD1 matches at 10 bases. V gave up 1 base and J gave up 5 bases; unmatched junction bases: 7. The germline gives CDR1 SGHDN, CDR2 FVKESK. The CDR3 has 16 amino acids. Here the CDR3 reads CASSQGPGQGPYGYTF. For the CDR3, the DNA is TGTGCCAGCAGCCAAGGGCCGGGACAGGGGCCTTATGGCTACACCTTC.

The V call is TRBV19, the J call TRBJ1-1; D call uncertain. CDR3 size: 13 residues. Trimming stripped 7 bases from V and 3 bases from J, with 12 bases between. The germline V gene encodes CDR1 LNHDA and CDR2 SQIVND (reference sequence). The CDR3 loop reads CASKFGGDTEAFF. CDR3 bases: TGTGCCAGTAAATTCGGCGGGGACACTGAAGCTTTCTTT. The complete variable domain, with remaining parts taken from reference TRBV19 and TRBJ1-1, reads DGGITQSPKYLFRKEGQNVTLSCEQNLNHDAMYWYRQDPGQGLRLIYYSQIVNDFQKGDIAEGYSVSREKKESFPLTVTSAQKNPTAFYLCASKFGGDTEAFFGQGTRLTVV.

The chain combines TRBV10-3 with TRBJ2-1, with 8 positions matching TRBD2. J was trimmed by 8 bases and V by 4 bases; bases with no gene match: 7. Per germline, CDR1 ENHRY and CDR2 SYGVKD. CDR3 size: 14 residues. The CDR3 protein is CAISGGTSGDEQFF. The CDR3 DNA reads TGTGCCATCAGTGGAGGGACTAGTGGGGATGAGCAGTTCTTC.

The chain uses TRBV30 and TRBJ2-5; TRBD1 or TRBD2 may be the D gene (6 bases each). Germline V gene lookup returns CDR1 GTSNPN and CDR2 SVGIG (reference sequence). V was shortened by 7 bases and J by 2 bases, with 41 bases between the two germline ends. CDR3 size: 22 residues. In nucleotides, the CDR3 is TGTGCCTTCACCCGAGGGGGACTGGGCCGAACCTGGCAAACAAGAGGTCAAGAGACCCAGTACTTC. Protein product: CAFTRGGLGRTWQTRGQETQYF.

This chain uses TRBV5-6 with TRBJ2-1, with a tentative D call TRBD2 (6 bases). In germline, CDR1 is SGHDT, CDR2 YYEEEE. There are 14 residues in the CDR3. V was pared by 2 bases and J by 3 bases, with 9 bases between. In DNA form, the CDR3 reads TGTGCCAGCAGCTTCAGGACTAACTACAATGAGCAGTTCTTC. Its protein product is CASSFRTNYNEQFF.

This chain uses TRBV18 with TRBJ1-1; D is ambiguous. V lost 2 bases, J lost 0 bases, and 10 bases lay in between. The CDR3 spans 15 residues. Germline values: CDR1 KGHSH, CDR2 LQKENI. The CDR3 here is CASSPVPFMNTEAFF. The CDR3 DNA reads TGTGCCAGCTCACCAGTTCCGTTCATGAACACTGAAGCTTTCTTT.

The chain joins TRBV5-1 to TRBJ2-7; D not resolved. Germline V gene sequence: CDR1 SGHRS, CDR2 YFSETQ. Deletions cut 4 bases from V and 2 bases from J, with 13 bases between. This CDR3 spans 14 amino acids. CDR3 sequence reads: CASSLLSEAYEQYF. CDR3 coding DNA: TGCGCCAGCAGCCTTTTATCGGAAGCCTACGAGCAGTACTTC.

V is TRBV6-1 and J is TRBJ1-3, with TRBD1 as a possible D gene (5 bases). V was pared by 2 bases and J by 2 bases, with 10 bases between. The germline V gene encodes CDR1 MNHNS and CDR2 SASEGT. The CDR3 loop spans 15 amino acids. DNA of the CDR3: TGTGCCAGCAGTGAATGGAGGGGCCCTGGAAACACCATATATTTT. Amino acid sequence: CASSEWRGPGNTIYF.

The V gene is TRBV4-2, the J gene TRBJ2-1; 7 bases align to TRBD1. This CDR3 region has 16 residues. Trimming took 2 bases from V and 2 from J; bases not matched to a gene: 6. Germline V CDR1 and CDR2: LGHNA, YNFKEQ. The CDR3 spells CASSQSIQGAYNEQFF. CDR3 sequence (DNA): TGTGCCAGCAGCCAATCCATTCAGGGGGCCTACAATGAGCAGTTCTTC.

The chain employs TRBV9 and TRBJ2-2; D may be TRBD1 (6 bases). The germline V gene encodes CDR1 SGDLS and CDR2 YYNGEE. CDR3 length equals 13 residues. V dropped 0 bases and J dropped 8 bases, with 8 bases sitting between them. As DNA, the CDR3 is TGTGCCAGCAGCGTAGACAGGGTTGGGGAGCTGTTTTTT. Translation: CASSVDRVGELFF.

The chain recombines TRBV9 with TRBJ1-2; D is perhaps TRBD1 (5 bases). CDR3 length: 12 amino acids. Deletions cut 0 bases from V and 5 bases from J, with 5 bases between. CDR1 and CDR2 (germline): SGDLS, YYNGEE. CDR3 bases: TGTGCCAGCAGCGTAGAGGGGTATGGCTACACCTTC. Its protein product is CASSVEGYGYTF.

The chain carries TRBV19 and TRBJ2-5; 9 bases fit TRBD2. The CDR3 spans 17 residues. V trimming: 6 bases; J trimming: 5 bases; junction bases outside the gene matches: 16. Germline V gene sequence: CDR1 LNHDA, CDR2 SQIVND (reference sequence). In DNA, the CDR3 is TGTGCCAGTAGCCCGACTCGCGGGAGGGCCTTCGGGGAGACCCAGTACTTC. Its protein product is CASSPTRGRAFGETQYF.

The gene calls are TRBV14 and TRBJ2-3, with D possibly TRBD1 on 5 matching bases. The CDR3 totals 16 residues. Trimming took off 0 bases at V and 0 bases at J, with 10 bases between the two ends. CDR1 and CDR2 (germline): SGHDN, FVKESK. This CDR3 reads CASSQEAGSSTDTQYF. The CDR3 DNA is TGTGCCAGCAGCCAAGAGGCAGGGTCTAGCACAGATACGCAGTATTTT.

The rearrangement uses TRBV6-5 and TRBJ2-7, with a weak D call TRBD1 (6 bases). The CDR3 consists of 14 residues. V dropped 5 bases and J dropped 5 bases, with 16 bases sitting between them. CDR1 and CDR2 (germline): MNHEY, SVGAGI. CDR3 DNA: TGTGCCAGCAGTGAGATCAGGGGTGCAAACGAGCAGTACTTC. It codes for CASSEIRGANEQYF.

The genes are TRBV29-1 and TRBJ2-7; 7 bases are a match to TRBD2. This CDR3 has 14 residues. Germline trimming cut 4 bases from V and 3 bases from J; bases unmatched to any gene: 9. CDR1 is SQVTM, CDR2 ANQGSEA, per germline. As DNA, the CDR3 is TGCAGCGTTGTCGGGCGGGAGTACGGCTACGAGCAGTACTTC. It encodes CSVVGREYGYEQYF.

V usage is TRBV7-3 and J usage is TRBJ2-1; no firm D call. There are 15 residues in the CDR3. V dropped 5 bases and J dropped 6 bases, with 17 bases sitting between them. CDR1 is SGHTA, CDR2 FQGTGA, per germline. CDR3 DNA sequence: TGTGCCAGCAGCGCAAGACACGGGCCCCGCAATGAGCAGTTCTTC. Amino acid sequence: CASSARHGPRNEQFF.